There are a few counts of the clone carrying this T cell receptor beta chain. This sample stems from a study of Graves' ophthalmopathy and Graves' hyperthyroidism. The authors amplified TCR beta CDR3 regions, and they did so from RNA transcripts for repertoire sequencing. First-round RT-PCR employed HTBI primers, with a second-round multiplex PCR after it. TCRdb re-called the multiplex PCR reads with MiXCR, one entry per CDR3 protein. Here the sample spans around 600,000 distinct CDR3 sequences, about two fifths being singletons. The CDR3 is made up of 15 amino acids. Trimming took 3 bases from V and 4 from J, leaving 15 bases between them. Germline V gene data show CDR1 as SEHNR and CDR2 as FQNEAQ (reference sequence).

The source material was peripheral blood. The chain employs TRBV7-9 and TRBJ1-1, with D possibly being TRBD1 (5 bases). This TCR came from an adult man with Graves' ophthalmopathy. CDR3 sequence reads: CASSFGVGGGTEAFF. CDR3 nucleotide sequence: TGTGCCAGCAGCTTCGGGGTGGGGGGGGGCACTGAAGCTTTCTTT.